Below, one T cell receptor beta chain is given with its context. Its antigen is currently not known. No much larger clone is present one base from it, and per-base qualities are unavailable. The data are from a study of blood T cell repertoires in COVID-19 (dated by TCRdb to about 2020). As for the study more broadly: Samples covering the acute and convalescent phases of COVID-19 were provided by collaborators in the United States, Italy and Spain. The prospective study material was composed of cDNA or gDNA derived from T cells, B-cell-depleted T cells, or PBMCs. Subjects who had been exposed to COVID-19, were actively infected with it, or had recovered from it provided the deeply sampled blood TCRbeta repertoires that made up the dataset. A freely available public database, intended as a resource for researchers studying the immune response to SARS-CoV-2, is where the repertoires were released. The samples were drawn from the first 160 participants of the ongoing ImmuneRACE study and from 1,254 subjects provided by 6 global collaborators. A de-identified subject ID, COVID-19 status, age in years and sex were almost always included in the sample metadata. Where HLA class I and class II types were available, the types were taken from metadata supplied by the sample provider, not from assay-based typing.

The collaborating institutions used their own protocols to collect whole blood in K2EDTA tubes. For TCRbeta analysis, collaborators shipped samples as frozen whole blood, isolated PBMCs, or DNA extracted from either of those sample types. The paper as a whole reports these results and caveats: How much clinical and demographic metadata was included differed by source and by participant, and the metadata was provided uncurated.

TCRbeta CDR3 regions were amplified from genomic DNA by means of the immunoSEQ Assay, a bias-controlled multiplex PCR. The original pipeline was this. The number of nucleated cells in each sample was estimated by amplification of reference gene primers within the assay. To quantify the absolute abundance of each unique TCRbeta CDR3 rearrangement, sequence reads were collapsed and filtered. For each sample, productive Simpson clonality was calculated by taking the square root of Simpson's diversity index across productive rearrangements. TCRdb re-hosts the immuneACCESS table, in-frame sequences only. Its copies lack some clones; in the studies checked, an unresolved V gene accounts for under half of them, and the cause for the rest is not known. The V and J calls and clone size come from that table; D and trimming were worked out from the DNA. The sample table lists about 84,000 clones, around three quarters of them with a count of one. Approximately 5.4% of the sample is taken by the ten largest.

The germline V gene encodes CDR1 SGHNT and CDR2 YYREEE (reference sequence). V is pared back by 3 bases and J by 0 bases, with 13 bases lying between the germline termini. Reading from cysteine to phenylalanine, the CDR3 counts 15 amino acids. Left in the record is the CDR3 DNA by itself, 45 bases read in frame from the first base. The sequence derives from a man in his forties or fifties with active or convalescent COVID-19. This sequence uses TRBV5-4 and TRBJ2-7, with no reliable assignment of the D segment. Sequences were obtained from peripheral blood. The CDR3 in this case is CASSSTPQSSYEQYF. The nucleotides read TGTGCCAGCAGCTCGACACCCCAGAGCTCCTACGAGCAGTACTTC.